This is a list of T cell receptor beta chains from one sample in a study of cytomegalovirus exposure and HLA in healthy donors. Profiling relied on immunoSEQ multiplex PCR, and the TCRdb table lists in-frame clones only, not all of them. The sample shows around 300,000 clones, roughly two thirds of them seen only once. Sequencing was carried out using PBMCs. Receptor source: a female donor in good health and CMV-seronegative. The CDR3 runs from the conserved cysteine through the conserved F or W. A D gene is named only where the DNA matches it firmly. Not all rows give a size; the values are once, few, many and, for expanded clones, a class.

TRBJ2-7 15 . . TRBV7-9 CSSSFGPGGSYEQYF TGTTCCAGCAGCTTCGGTCCTGGAGGCTCCTACGAGCAGTACTTC
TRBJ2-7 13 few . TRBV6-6 CASSFQGIHEQYF TGTGCCAGCAGTTTTCAGGGTATCCACGAGCAGTACTTC
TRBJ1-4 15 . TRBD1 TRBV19 CASSSLGTGLEKLFF TGTGCCAGTAGTAGCCTCGGGACAGGACTTGAAAAACTGTTTTTT
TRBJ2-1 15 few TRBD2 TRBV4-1 CASSPLAGVSNEQFF TGCGCCAGCAGCCCTCTAGCGGGAGTTTCCAATGAGCAGTTCTTC
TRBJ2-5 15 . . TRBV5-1 CASSLGGGGKETQYF TGCGCCAGCAGCTTGGGTGGCGGAGGAAAAGAGACCCAGTACTTC
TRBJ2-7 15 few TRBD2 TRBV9 CASSVGGREPHEQYF TGTGCCAGCAGCGTAGGAGGGCGGGAGCCCCACGAGCAGTACTTC
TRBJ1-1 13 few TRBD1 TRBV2 CASLWTGNTEAFF TGTGCCAGCCTTTGGACAGGGAACACTGAAGCTTTCTTT
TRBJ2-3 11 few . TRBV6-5 CASTIQNTQYF TGTGCCAGCACCATTCAGAATACGCAGTATTTT
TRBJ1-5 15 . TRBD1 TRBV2 CASRLQGARNQPQHF TGTGCCAGCAGATTACAGGGGGCGCGTAATCAGCCCCAGCATTTT
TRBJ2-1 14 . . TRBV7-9 CASSDGQPFDEQFF TGTGCCAGCAGCGACGGACAGCCCTTCGATGAGCAGTTCTTC
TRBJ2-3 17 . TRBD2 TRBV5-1 CASTLAGARGLTDTQYF TGCGCCAGCACCTTAGCGGGAGCCCGGGGGTTGACAGATACGCAGTATTTT
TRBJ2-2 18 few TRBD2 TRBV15 CATSRESGLAGNTGELFF TGTGCCACCAGCAGAGAGTCGGGACTAGCGGGGAACACCGGGGAGCTGTTTTTT
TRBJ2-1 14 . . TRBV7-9 CASSLDSSYNEQFF TGTGCCAGCAGCTTAGATAGCTCCTACAATGAGCAGTTCTTC
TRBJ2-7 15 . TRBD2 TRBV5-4 CASSSGAGGSYEQYF TGTGCCAGCAGTTCAGGGGCGGGAGGGTCCTACGAGCAGTACTTC
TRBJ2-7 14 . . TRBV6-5 CASSYFSQPREQYF TGTGCCAGCAGTTACTTTAGCCAACCACGCGAGCAGTACTTC
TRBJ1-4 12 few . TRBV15 CATSRVGEKLFF TGTGCCACCAGCAGAGTTGGCGAAAAACTGTTTTTT
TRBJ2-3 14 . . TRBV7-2 CASSLDPSTDTQYF TGTGCCAGCAGCTTAGACCCCAGTACAGATACGCAGTATTTT
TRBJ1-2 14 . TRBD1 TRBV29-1 CSVDRGSVSYGYTF TGCAGCGTGGACAGGGGATCAGTCTCCTATGGCTACACCTTC
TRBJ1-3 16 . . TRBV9 CASSVGGVSFGNTIYF TGTGCCAGCAGCGTCGGAGGGGTGTCGTTTGGAAACACCATATATTTT
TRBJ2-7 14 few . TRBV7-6 CASSLRAEGNEQYF TGTGCCAGCAGCTTAAGGGCGGAGGGGAACGAGCAGTACTTC
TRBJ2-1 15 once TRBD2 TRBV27 CASSPLAGLYNEQFF TGTGCCAGCAGTCCTCTAGCGGGACTCTACAATGAGCAGTTCTTC
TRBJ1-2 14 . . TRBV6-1 CASKAAAANYGYTF TGTGCCTCCAAAGCGGCGGCCGCTAACTATGGCTACACCTTC
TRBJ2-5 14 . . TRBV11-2 CASSPNRGSETQYF TGTGCCAGCAGCCCCAATAGGGGGTCAGAGACCCAGTACTTC
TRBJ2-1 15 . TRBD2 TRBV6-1 CASTRLAPSLNEQFF TGTGCCAGCACCAGACTAGCGCCGAGCTTAAATGAGCAGTTCTTC
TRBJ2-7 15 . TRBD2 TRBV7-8 CASSSTYGGFHEQYF TGTGCCAGCAGCTCCACGTACGGGGGGTTCCACGAGCAGTACTTC
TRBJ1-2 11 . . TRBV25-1 CASSRSYGYTF TGTGCCAGCTCAAGGAGCTATGGCTACACCTTC
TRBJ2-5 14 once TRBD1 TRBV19 CASSVTGGWETQYF TGTGCCAGTAGCGTGACAGGGGGCTGGGAGACCCAGTACTTC
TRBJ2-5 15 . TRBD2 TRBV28 CASSQAGTSEETQYF TGTGCCAGCAGTCAGGCCGGGACTAGCGAAGAGACCCAGTACTTC
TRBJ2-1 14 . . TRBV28 CARRHGINGNEQFF TGTGCCAGACGCCACGGGATCAATGGGAATGAGCAGTTCTTC
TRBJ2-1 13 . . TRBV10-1 CASSETEVNEQFF TGCGCCAGCAGTGAGACGGAGGTGAATGAGCAGTTCTTC
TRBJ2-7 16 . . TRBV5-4 CASSLVSGILSYEQYF TGTGCCAGCAGCTTGGTTTCGGGGATCCTTTCCTACGAGCAGTACTTC
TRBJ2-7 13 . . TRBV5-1 CASSLGTVPEQYF TGCGCCAGCAGCTTGGGGACAGTTCCCGAGCAGTACTTC
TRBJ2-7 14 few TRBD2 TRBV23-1 CASSQGGSSYEQYF TGCGCCAGCAGTCAGGGCGGGAGCTCCTACGAGCAGTACTTC
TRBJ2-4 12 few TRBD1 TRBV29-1 CSVRQGLNIQYF TGCAGCGTGAGACAGGGTCTGAACATTCAGTACTTC
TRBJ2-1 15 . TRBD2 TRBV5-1 CASSLVTSGGYEQFF TGCGCCAGCAGCTTGGTTACTAGCGGGGGGTATGAGCAGTTCTTC
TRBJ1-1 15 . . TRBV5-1 CASSFEGRVNTEAFF TGCGCCAGCAGCTTTGAGGGTAGGGTTAACACTGAAGCTTTCTTT
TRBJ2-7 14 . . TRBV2 CASSEGDLTYEQYF TGTGCCAGCAGTGAAGGGGACTTAACCTACGAGCAGTACTTC
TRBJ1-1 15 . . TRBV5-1 CASSLASPAGTEAFF TGCGCCAGCAGCTTGGCGTCCCCGGCGGGCACTGAAGCTTTCTTT
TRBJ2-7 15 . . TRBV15 CATSRDSAGSYEQYF TGTGCCACCAGCAGAGATTCGGCAGGTTCCTACGAGCAGTACTTC
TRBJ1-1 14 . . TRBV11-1 CASSLEGRKDEAFF TGTGCCAGCAGCTTAGAGGGGAGGAAGGATGAAGCTTTCTTT
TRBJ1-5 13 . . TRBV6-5 CASGQGQYQPQHF TGTGCCAGTGGTCAGGGACAATATCAGCCCCAGCATTTT
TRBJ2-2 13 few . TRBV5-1 CASSPLYTGELFF TGCGCCAGCAGCCCGCTATATACCGGGGAGCTGTTTTTT
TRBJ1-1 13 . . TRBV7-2 CASSPNRATEAFF TGTGCCAGCAGCCCCAACAGGGCCACTGAAGCTTTCTTT
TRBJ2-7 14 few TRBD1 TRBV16 CASSPRTGSYEQYF TGTGCCAGCAGCCCCCGGACAGGGTCCTACGAGCAGTACTTC
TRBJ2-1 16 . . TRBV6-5 CASSYTQRSSYNEQFF TGTGCCAGCAGTTACACCCAGCGTAGCTCCTACAATGAGCAGTTCTTC
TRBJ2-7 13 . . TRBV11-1 CASSLGQNYEQYF TGTGCCAGCAGCTTAGGACAGAACTACGAGCAGTACTTC
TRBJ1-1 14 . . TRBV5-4 CASSLGQMNTEAFF TGTGCCAGCAGCTTGGGACAGATGAACACTGAAGCTTTCTTT
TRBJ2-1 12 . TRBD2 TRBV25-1 CASSGLAGTQFF TGTGCCAGCAGTGGATTAGCGGGAACCCAGTTCTTC
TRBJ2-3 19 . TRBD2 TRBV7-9 CASEEAGLARLTSTDTQYF TGTGCCAGCGAAGAAGCGGGACTAGCTCGTTTAACTAGCACAGATACGCAGTATTTT